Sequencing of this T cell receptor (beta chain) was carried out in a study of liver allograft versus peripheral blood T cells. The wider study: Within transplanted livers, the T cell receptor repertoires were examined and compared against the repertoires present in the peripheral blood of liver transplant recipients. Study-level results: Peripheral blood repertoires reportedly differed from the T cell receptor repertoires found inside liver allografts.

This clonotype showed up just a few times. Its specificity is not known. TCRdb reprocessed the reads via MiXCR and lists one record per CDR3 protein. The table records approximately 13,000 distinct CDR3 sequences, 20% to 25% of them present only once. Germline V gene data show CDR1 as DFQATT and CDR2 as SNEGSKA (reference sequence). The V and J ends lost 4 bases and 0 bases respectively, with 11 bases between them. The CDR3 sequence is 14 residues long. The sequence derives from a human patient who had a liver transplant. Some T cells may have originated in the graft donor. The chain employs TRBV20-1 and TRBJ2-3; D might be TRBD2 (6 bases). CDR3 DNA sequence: TGCAGTGCTACGGCGGGGCCTAGCACAGATACGCAGTATTTT. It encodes CSATAGPSTDTQYF.